This T cell receptor beta chain originates from a study of blood T cells in healthy people across ages. A second PCR of 7 to 11 cycles used a sample-barcoded 5' primer and a J-beta primer mix. MiXCR was run by TCRdb on the 5' RACE reads, yielding one entry per CDR3 protein. The sample records about 670,000 distinct CDR3 sequences, approximately 52% being singletons. In its sample, this clonotype was seen many times. Germline assignment: CDR1 SQVTM and CDR2 ANQGSEA. The V segment lost 8 bases and the J segment 7 bases; nucleotides outside the gene matches: 8. The CDR3 length is 11 residues. V is TRBV29-1 and J is TRBJ2-7; 7 positions match TRBD2. The sequence was collected from a woman of 80 years or more in good health. What was sequenced was blood. The DNA of the CDR3 is TGCAGCATCAAGCGGGGCGATGAGCAGTACTTC. As protein: CSIKRGDEQYF.